Each of the 24 T cell receptor beta chains below was sequenced from the same sample in a study of T cells in Graves' hyperthyroidism and ophthalmopathy. What was amplified from RNA transcripts were TCR beta CDR3 regions. The primer set for the first-round RT-PCR of the TCR CDR3 was HTBI. MiXCR was run by TCRdb on the multiplex PCR reads, yielding one entry per CDR3 protein. Of hundreds of thousands of distinct CDR3 sequences in the sample, roughly 46% were seen once. The sample comprised peripheral blood or thyroid tissue (not recorded which). The receptors derive from an adult man with Graves' disease, either hyperthyroidism or ophthalmopathy (not recorded which).

This clonotype occurred many times. This chain links TRBV7-8 with TRBJ1-1, with D unresolved. CDR1 and CDR2 (germline): SGHVS, FQNEAQ. V was trimmed by 3 bases and J by 10 bases, leaving 18 bases between them. CDR3 length: 14 amino acids. The DNA for the CDR3 is TGTGCCAGCAGCTTCGCCCTGGGTGACCCTTCAGCTTTCTTT. As protein: CASSFALGDPSAFF.

This chain connects TRBV10-3 to TRBJ1-2; the D gene is possibly TRBD1 (6 bases). Trimming left V 2 bases short and J 1 base short, with 8 bases between. CDR3 size: 14 residues. The germline CDR1 and CDR2 sequences are ENHRY and SYGVKD. CDR3 nucleotide sequence: TGTGCCATCAGTGAGACAGGGCTTAACTATGGCTACACCTTC. The encoded protein is CAISETGLNYGYTF.

V is TRBV20-1 and J is TRBJ2-1; D possibly corresponds to TRBD1 (6 bases). This CDR3 is 14 amino acids long. V was clipped by 0 bases and J by 10 bases, with 16 bases between them. The V gene's germline CDR1 is DFQATT and CDR2 SNEGSKA (reference sequence). CDR3 DNA: TGCAGTGCTAGAGAGGACAGCTCCAGGCGGGAGCAGTTCTTC. Amino acids: CSAREDSSRREQFF.

This clonotype was counted at least ten times. The chain recombines TRBV10-3 with TRBJ1-2; a weak D match, TRBD1 (5 bases). V was trimmed by 6 bases and J by 3 bases, leaving 8 bases between them. Per germline, CDR1 ENHRY and CDR2 SYGVKD. The CDR3 loop spans 12 amino acids. The CDR3 spells CAIRKTDYGYTF. CDR3 nucleotide sequence: TGTGCCATCAGAAAGACAGACTATGGCTACACCTTC.

The chain joins TRBV27 to TRBJ1-1; 8 nucleotides match TRBD1. This CDR3 spans 14 amino acids. Germline lookup yields CDR1 MNHEY and CDR2 SMNVEV (reference sequence). With 7 bases clipped from V and 2 bases from J, the junction kept 6 bases outside the gene matches. CDR3 amino acids: CASTWTGRNTEAFF. Written as DNA, the CDR3 is TGTGCCAGCACTTGGACAGGGAGAAACACTGAAGCTTTCTTT.

The chain uses TRBV5-1 and TRBJ2-2; 11 bases fit TRBD1. Germline V lookup: CDR1 SGHRS, CDR2 YFSETQ. This CDR3 region has 15 residues. V was pared by 4 bases and J by 7 bases, with 6 bases of the junction left unmatched. CDR3: CASSVGQGANGELFF. CDR3 sequence (DNA): TGCGCCAGCAGCGTCGGACAGGGGGCGAACGGGGAGCTGTTTTTT.

The chain employs TRBV7-2 and TRBJ2-2; 7 bases are shared with TRBD1. Germline lookup yields CDR1 SGHTA and CDR2 FQGNSA. V gave up 2 bases and J gave up 3 bases; unmatched junction bases: 3. The CDR3 is 15 amino acids. Here the CDR3 reads CASSLFQGDTGELFF. Written as DNA, the CDR3 is TGTGCCAGCAGCTTATTTCAGGGGGACACCGGGGAGCTGTTTTTT. Complete variable domain (other parts from reference TRBV7-2 and TRBJ2-2): GAGVSQSPSNKVTEKGKDVELRCDPISGHTALYWYRQSLGQGLEFLIYFQGNSAPDKSGLPSDRFSAERTGGSVSTLTIQRTQQEDSAVYLCASSLFQGDTGELFFGEGSRLTVL.

The rearrangement joins TRBV7-2 to TRBJ2-7; 14 nucleotides line up with TRBD2. The germline gives CDR1 SGHTA, CDR2 FQGNSA. The CDR3 is 16 residues long. V shed 1 base, J shed 7 bases, and the junction held 6 bases outside the gene matches. CDR3 amino acids: CASSLGGTSGGQEQYF. CDR3 DNA sequence: TGTGCCAGCAGCTTAGGCGGGACTAGCGGGGGTCAGGAGCAGTACTTC.

The chain employs TRBV15 and TRBJ2-6; the D is unclear. The CDR3 covers 16 residues. CDR1 and CDR2 (germline): LNHNV, YYDKDF (reference sequence). Trimming removed 3 bases from V and 2 bases from J, with 11 bases in between. CDR3 region: CATSSTMGPGANVLTF. The CDR3 DNA reads TGTGCCACCAGCAGTACCATGGGCCCTGGGGCCAACGTCCTGACTTTC.

The chain employs TRBV12-3 or TRBV12-4 and TRBJ1-4; TRBD1 agrees at 7 bases. J was trimmed by 7 bases and V by 6 bases; bases with no gene match: 8. The CDR3 extends over 14 amino acids. CDR3 nucleotide sequence: TGTGCCAGCAGCTTGGACAGGTTCTCTGAAAAACTGTTTTTT. Protein: CASSLDRFSEKLFF.

The chain uses TRBV20-1 and TRBJ1-3; D gene unclear. The CDR3 totals 11 residues. Germline values: CDR1 DFQATT, CDR2 SNEGSKA (reference sequence). The V end was cut by 6 bases, the J end by 9 bases, with 12 bases between. The chain's CDR3 is CSADGRRTIYF. CDR3 in DNA: TGCAGTGCCGACGGACGTCGCACCATATATTTT.

V gene TRBV7-9 combines with J gene TRBJ1-1; no firm D call. Germline CDR1 and CDR2: SEHNR and FQNEAQ (reference sequence). The CDR3 is 15 residues long. V lost 6 bases and J 0 bases, leaving 14 bases between the germline ends. The CDR3 sequence: CASSREGPLNTEAFF. The CDR3, as DNA: TGTGCCAGCAGTAGGGAAGGCCCCTTGAACACTGAAGCTTTCTTT. Combining the CDR3 with reference TRBV7-9 and TRBJ1-1 gives the whole variable domain DTGVSQNPRHKITKRGQNVTFRCDPISEHNRLYWYRQTLGQGPEFLTYFQNEAQLEKSRLLSDRFSAERPKGSFSTLEIQRTEQGDSAMYLCASSREGPLNTEAFFGQGTRLTVV.

With respect to this clonotype: A junction end diverges from the germline sequence, so it may reflect a read error. The chain couples TRBV5-1 to TRBJ1-1; maybe TRBD1 (5 bases). The CDR3 is 15 amino acids. Germline V lookup: CDR1 SGHRS, CDR2 YFSETQ. CDR3: CASSEWGLGNTEAFF. Here the CDR3 DNA reads TGTGCCAGCAGTGAATGGGGCTTAGGAAACACTGAAGCTTTCTTT.

The chain employs TRBV20-1 and TRBJ2-2; 8 positions match TRBD1. The trim removed 2 bases at V and 7 bases at J, leaving 12 bases unmatched. The CDR3 runs 16 residues. Germline V gene data show CDR1 as DFQATT and CDR2 as SNEGSKA (reference sequence). The DNA of the CDR3 is TGCAGTGCTAGAATCATATCGGACAGGGCGAACGGGGAGCTGTTTTTT. This encodes CSARIISDRANGELFF.

This clonotype was recorded many times. The CDR3 spells CASSVGQGSWTQYF. The CDR3 DNA reads as TGTGCCAGCAGCGTGGGACAGGGGTCATGGACCCAGTACTTC. The chain joins TRBV9 to TRBJ2-5; 10 nucleotides align to TRBD1. Germline lookup yields CDR1 SGDLS and CDR2 YYNGEE. This CDR3 contains 14 residues. Trimming took 2 bases from V and 7 from J; bases not matched to a gene: 5.

This chain connects TRBV5-6 to TRBJ2-3; D uncertain. V shed 4 bases and J shed 5 bases, with 8 bases lying between them. This CDR3 has 12 residues. CDR1 and CDR2 from the germline V gene are SGHDT and YYEEEE. CDR3 sequence (DNA): TGTGCCAGCAGCCGAGGAATAGATACGCAGTATTTT. It specifies CASSRGIDTQYF.

The rearrangement links TRBV5-5 to TRBJ1-1; D is possibly TRBD1 (6 bases). Trimming cost V 0 bases and J 4 bases, with 19 bases left between them. This CDR3 region has 17 residues. Germline V lookup: CDR1 SGHKS, CDR2 YYEKEE (reference sequence). DNA for the CDR3: TGTGCCAGCAGCTTGGTGGGCAGGGGCGCTATGGCCACTGAAGCTTTCTTT. Protein: CASSLVGRGAMATEAFF.

Note on this clonotype: A read error is likely, as this CDR3 ends without the conserved phenylalanine or tryptophan. The chain is built from TRBV7-8 and TRBJ1-3; no clear D. CDR3 size: 16 residues. Germline CDR1 reads SGHVS; CDR2 reads FQNEAQ. The CDR3 DNA follows: TGCGCCAGCAGCCCGGATGGAAGAATTACTGGAAACACCATATATTAT. It is translated as CASSPDGRITGNTIYY.

This sequence joins TRBV7-9 and TRBJ1-1, with 12 bases fitting TRBD1. The CDR3 loop spans 15 amino acids. V shed 6 bases and J 8 bases; nucleotides not matched to a gene: 10. Germline-derived CDR1 and CDR2 are SEHNR and FQNEAQ (reference sequence). CDR3 residues: CASSYPGTGGAEAFF. In DNA form, the CDR3 reads TGTGCCAGCAGTTATCCCGGGACAGGGGGCGCCGAAGCTTTCTTT.

V is TRBV14 and J is TRBJ1-6; possibly TRBD1 for D (5 bases). The CDR3 has 14 amino acids. V was trimmed by 6 bases and J by 8 bases, leaving 14 bases between them. The germline V gene encodes CDR1 SGHDN and CDR2 FVKESK. CDR3 DNA sequence: TGTGCCAGCAGTCACGACAGTTATTATTCACCCCTCCACTTT. Amino acids: CASSHDSYYSPLHF.

The chain joins TRBV9 to TRBJ2-5; D gene uncertain. V gave up 9 bases and J gave up 1 base, with 16 bases separating them. Germline CDR1 and CDR2: SGDLS and YYNGEE. The length of the CDR3 is 14 residues. The CDR3 bases are TGTGCCACCTCACCACCGAGAACCCAAGAGACCCAGTACTTC. It yields the protein CATSPPRTQETQYF.

This clonotype has just a few counts. The V gene is TRBV5-6, the J gene TRBJ1-6; perhaps TRBD1 as D (6 bases). CDR1 and CDR2 (germline): SGHDT, YYEEEE. This CDR3 region has 16 residues. Trimming took 4 bases from V and 5 from J, leaving 16 bases between them. This CDR3 is CASSHGRTENNSPLHF. The CDR3 coding sequence is TGTGCCAGCAGCCACGGACGGACAGAAAATAATTCACCCCTCCACTTT.

This chain joins TRBV5-1 and TRBJ1-1; D might be TRBD1 (6 bases). This CDR3 comprises 15 residues. V was clipped by 4 bases and J by 0 bases, with 13 bases between them. Germline V gene data show CDR1 as SGHRS and CDR2 as YFSETQ. The CDR3 region has the DNA TGCGCCAGCAGCCCTGGACAGTCCATGAACACTGAAGCTTTCTTT. Residues: CASSPGQSMNTEAFF.

There are a few counts of this clonotype. The CDR3 nucleotides are TGTGCCAGCAGTGCACAGGGCGGGGAAAAACTGTTTTTT. Protein product: CASSAQGGEKLFF. The chain links TRBV2 to TRBJ1-4; a weak D match, TRBD1 (6 bases). The length of the CDR3 is 13 residues. Deletions cut 4 bases from V and 8 bases from J, with 11 bases between. The germline CDR1 and CDR2 sequences are SNHLY and FYNNEI.